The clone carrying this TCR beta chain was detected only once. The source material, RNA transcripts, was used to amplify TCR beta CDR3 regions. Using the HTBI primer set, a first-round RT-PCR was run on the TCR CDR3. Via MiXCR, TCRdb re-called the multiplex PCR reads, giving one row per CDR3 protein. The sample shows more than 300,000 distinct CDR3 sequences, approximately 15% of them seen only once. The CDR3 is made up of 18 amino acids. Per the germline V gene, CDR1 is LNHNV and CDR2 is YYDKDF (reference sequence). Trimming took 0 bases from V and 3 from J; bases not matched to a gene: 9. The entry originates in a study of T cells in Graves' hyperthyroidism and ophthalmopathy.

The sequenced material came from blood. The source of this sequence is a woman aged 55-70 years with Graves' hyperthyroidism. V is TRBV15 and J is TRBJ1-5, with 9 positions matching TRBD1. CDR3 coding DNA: TGTGCCACCAGCAGAGACTGGACCGGGACAGGGAACAATCAGCCCCAGCATTTT. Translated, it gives CATSRDWTGTGNNQPQHF.